Included here is one TCR beta chain sequence, with context. Its antigen is currently unknown. This CDR3 is built from 14 residues. Trimming shortened V by 4 bases and J by 1 base, and 11 bases separated the two germline ends. Germline CDR1 and CDR2: SGHNT and YYREEE (reference sequence). The data were taken from a study of T cell responses to AZD1222 COVID-19 vaccine. Here immunoSEQ multiplex PCR was the method, and the copy in TCRdb shows in-frame clones only, minus some. The data show approximately 190,000 clones, around 86% seen once. Broader study findings: Donor demographics were predominantly white British with a female majority; clonal diversity may be underestimated. Repertoire collection took place solely once the T cell response had peaked. As reported, nearly half of all spike-specific TCRs target variant regions that are unmutated. Seropositive AZD1222 recipients at baseline numbered only 6 or 7.

The specimen comprised peripheral blood, sampled on day 0 of MenACWY control vaccination. The rearrangement joins TRBV5-4 to TRBJ2-5; either TRBD1 or TRBD2 may supply D (5 bases each). The clonotype originates from an adult in good health. The DNA of the CDR3 is TGTGCCAGCAGCCACCGGGGCCGCCAAGAGACCCAGTACTTC. Translating gives CASSHRGRQETQYF.